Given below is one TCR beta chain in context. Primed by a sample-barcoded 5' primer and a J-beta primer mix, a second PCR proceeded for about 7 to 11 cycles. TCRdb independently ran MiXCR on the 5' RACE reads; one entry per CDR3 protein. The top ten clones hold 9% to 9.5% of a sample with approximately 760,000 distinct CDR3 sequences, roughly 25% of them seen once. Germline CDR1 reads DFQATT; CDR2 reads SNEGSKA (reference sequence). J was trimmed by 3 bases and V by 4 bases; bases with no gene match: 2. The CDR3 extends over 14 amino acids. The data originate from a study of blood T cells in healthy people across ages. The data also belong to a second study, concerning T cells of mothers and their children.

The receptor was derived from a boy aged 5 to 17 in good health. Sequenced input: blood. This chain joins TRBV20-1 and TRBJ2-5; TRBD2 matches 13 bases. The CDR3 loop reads CSATGLAGEETQYF. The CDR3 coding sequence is TGCAGTGCTACCGGACTAGCGGGAGAAGAGACCCAGTACTTC.